One and the same sample provided the 14 T cell receptor beta chains below, sequenced in a study of shared clonotypes between healthy human individuals. Positively selected for CCR7, the CD45RO-negative cells used as naive CD8 cells excluded terminally differentiated effector memory CD45RA+ cells. Measured with immunoSEQ multiplex PCR; TCRdb has only the in-frame clones, and not every one. The sample comprises 2 million to 2.5 million clones, under 95% of which are singletons, and more than 1.5% rests with the top ten. The sequencing input was naive CD8+ T cells from PBMCs. Receptor source: a man younger than 35 in good health. Some clones in this sample may be carry-over from other donors' samples.

The V call is TRBV13, the J call TRBJ1-1, with D unclear. Trimming removed 5 bases at V and 1 base at J, with 11 bases between. Per the germline V gene, CDR1 is PRHDT and CDR2 is FYEKMQ (reference sequence). This CDR3 comprises 14 residues. The DNA of the CDR3 is TGTGCCAGCAGCCCGCGGACGGCGAACACTGAAGCTTTCTTT. This sequence encodes CASSPRTANTEAFF. The full variable domain, rest sourced from reference TRBV13 and TRBJ1-1, is AAGVIQSPRHLIKEKRETATLKCYPIPRHDTVYWYQQGPGQDPQFLISFYEKMQSDKGSIPDRFSAQQFSDYHSELNMSSLELGDSALYFCASSPRTANTEAFFGQGTRLTVV.

The chain links TRBV7-2 to TRBJ2-7; TRBD2 agrees at 12 bases. CDR3 length: 19 residues. Trimming cost V 3 bases and J 2 bases; bases outside gene matches: 14. CDR1 and CDR2 (germline): SGHTA, FQGNSA. The CDR3 DNA sequence: TGTGCCAGCAGCTTCGGGCTAGCGGGAGGGCCGCGTGGGCCCTACGAGCAGTACTTC. Translating it yields CASSFGLAGGPRGPYEQYF.

This clone was seen only once. CDR3 coding DNA: TGTGCCAGCAGCAGCAGGGACAGCCATTATGGCTACACCTTC. Its translation is CASSSRDSHYGYTF. The chain employs TRBV7-2 and TRBJ1-2; 7 bases are shared with TRBD1. Looked up from germline, CDR1 is SGHTA and CDR2 is FQGNSA. CDR3 length: 14 residues. With 5 bases clipped from V and 5 bases from J, the junction kept 8 bases outside the gene matches. Supplemented by reference TRBV7-2 and TRBJ1-2, the full variable domain reads GAGVSQSPSNKVTEKGKDVELRCDPISGHTALYWYRQSLGQGLEFLIYFQGNSAPDKSGLPSDRFSAERTGGSVSTLTIQRTQQEDSAVYLCASSSRDSHYGYTFGSGTRLTVV.

The V call is TRBV13, the J call TRBJ2-1, with D perhaps matching TRBD1 or TRBD2 (5 bases each). CDR3 size: 13 residues. V shed 5 bases and J shed 9 bases, with 14 bases lying between them. Germline CDR1 reads PRHDT; CDR2 reads FYEKMQ (reference sequence). The CDR3 protein is CASSIGRDGEQFF. CDR3 sequence (DNA): TGTGCCAGCAGCATCGGACGGGACGGTGAGCAGTTCTTC.

The chain links TRBV9 to TRBJ2-1; D gene ambiguous. V was pared by 0 bases and J by 5 bases, with 6 bases between. The CDR3 contains 13 residues. Germline CDR1 reads SGDLS; CDR2 reads YYNGEE. Here the CDR3 DNA reads TGTGCCAGCAGCGTAGCACACGACAATGAGCAGTTCTTC. Amino acids: CASSVAHDNEQFF.

The chain recombines TRBV19 with TRBJ2-7, with unresolved D. This CDR3 comprises 13 residues. V was shortened by 5 bases and J by 3 bases, with 11 bases between the two germline ends. Germline V gene lookup returns CDR1 LNHDA and CDR2 SQIVND (reference sequence). CDR3 loop: CASSSRPDYEQYF. The DNA for the CDR3 is TGTGCCAGTAGTTCGCGCCCAGACTACGAGCAGTACTTC. The variable domain in full, completed from reference TRBV19 and TRBJ2-7, reads DGGITQSPKYLFRKEGQNVTLSCEQNLNHDAMYWYRQDPGQGLRLIYYSQIVNDFQKGDIAEGYSVSREKKESFPLTVTSAQKNPTAFYLCASSSRPDYEQYFGPGTRLTVT.

This chain joins TRBV13 and TRBJ1-4; maybe TRBD1 (6 bases). The V end was cut by 3 bases, the J end by 4 bases, with 15 bases between. Germline V lookup: CDR1 PRHDT, CDR2 FYEKMQ (reference sequence). The CDR3 covers 16 residues. The CDR3: CASSFRGARGNEKLFF. The CDR3 DNA is TGTGCCAGCAGCTTCAGGGGCGCGCGGGGTAATGAAAAACTGTTTTTT. The full variable domain, rest sourced from reference TRBV13 and TRBJ1-4, is AAGVIQSPRHLIKEKRETATLKCYPIPRHDTVYWYQQGPGQDPQFLISFYEKMQSDKGSIPDRFSAQQFSDYHSELNMSSLELGDSALYFCASSFRGARGNEKLFFGSGTQLSVL.

This chain joins TRBV11-2 and TRBJ2-7, with 8 bases identical to TRBD2. The J segment lost 4 bases and the V segment lost 4 bases, leaving 9 bases of the junction unmatched. CDR3 size: 15 residues. The V gene's germline CDR1 is SGHAT and CDR2 FQNNGV. CDR3 in amino acids: CASSSAGTRVYEQYF. Written as DNA, the CDR3 is TGTGCCAGCAGCTCGGCTGGGACTAGAGTATACGAGCAGTACTTC.

The chain employs TRBV29-1 and TRBJ1-2; D remains unclear. CDR1 is SQVTM and CDR2 is ANQGSEA in the germline V gene. Trimming removed 4 bases from V and 4 bases from J, with 16 bases in between. The CDR3 extends over 14 amino acids. CDR3: CSVAGTAFFYGYTF. CDR3 coding DNA: TGCAGCGTTGCAGGAACGGCTTTCTTCTATGGCTACACCTTC. Using reference TRBV29-1 and TRBJ1-2 for the parts outside the CDR3, the full variable domain is SAVISQKPSRDICQRGTSLTIQCQVDSQVTMMFWYRQQPGQSLTLIATANQGSEATYESGFVIDKFPISRPNLTFSTLTVSNMSPEDSSIYLCSVAGTAFFYGYTFGSGTRLTVV.

V and J are TRBV29-1 and TRBJ2-7, with 8 positions matching TRBD1. The CDR3 sequence is 11 residues long. Trimming removed 6 bases from V and 6 bases from J; junction bases left unmatched: 4. Looked up from germline, CDR1 is SQVTM and CDR2 is ANQGSEA. CDR3 coding DNA: TGCAGCGTCAGGACAGGGACCGAGCAGTACTTC. Amino acid sequence: CSVRTGTEQYF.

The rearrangement uses TRBV6-1 and TRBJ1-3; tentative D call: TRBD1 (5 bases). Trimming cost V 3 bases and J 4 bases, with 13 bases left between them. Germline CDR1 reads MNHNS; CDR2 reads SASEGT. The CDR3 is 15 residues long. Here the CDR3 DNA reads TGTGCCAGCAGTGATTGGGGGATCTCGGGAAACACCATATATTTT. This sequence encodes CASSDWGISGNTIYF.

Remarks on this clone: This sample includes further DNA sequences coding for the same CDR3. The V and J genes are TRBV9 and TRBJ2-7, with 11 bases fitting TRBD1. The germline gives CDR1 SGDLS, CDR2 YYNGEE. Trimming at V came to 3 bases and at J to 3 bases, leaving 2 bases not matched to a gene. CDR3 length: 14 residues. CDR3 amino acids: CASSAGQGVYEQYF. The CDR3, as DNA: TGTGCCAGCAGCGCGGGACAGGGGGTCTACGAGCAGTACTTC. The whole variable domain, remainder taken from reference TRBV9 and TRBJ2-7, is DSGVTQTPKHLITATGQRVTLRCSPRSGDLSVYWYQQSLDQGLQFLIQYYNGEERAKGNILERFSAQQFPDLHSELNLSSLELGDSALYFCASSAGQGVYEQYFGPGTRLTVT.

V usage is TRBV4-1 and J usage is TRBJ2-7, with D possibly called TRBD1 or TRBD2 (5 bases each). Trimming shortened V by 1 base and J by 2 bases, and 18 bases separated the two germline ends. The CDR3 is made up of 17 amino acids. Germline V gives CDR1 MGHRA, CDR2 YSYEKL. DNA of the CDR3: TGCGCCAGCAGCCAAGCGGCCGGGGCACGTAATGCCTACGAGCAGTACTTC. It specifies CASSQAAGARNAYEQYF.

CDR3 DNA sequence: TGTGCCAGTAGTATAGGAGTAGCGGGATACGAGCAGTACTTC. This sequence encodes CASSIGVAGYEQYF. The chain uses TRBV19 and TRBJ2-7, with TRBD2 matching 8 bases. Germline V gives CDR1 LNHDA, CDR2 SQIVND (reference sequence). The CDR3 spans 14 residues. The V and J ends lost 1 base and 4 bases, in that order; junction bases with no gene match: 3.